The next 26 T cell receptor beta chains were all read from a single sample in a study of T-cell reconstitution after alpha-beta-depleted transplantation in children. Unique molecular identifiers were incorporated when the TCRbeta library was constructed. TCRdb itself ran the PCR reads through MiXCR, one entry per CDR3 protein. This table holds about 200,000 distinct CDR3 sequences, 7% to 9% found once. Specimen: PBMCs, mostly from graft donor cells, collected 360 days after TCRalphabeta/CD19-depleted stem cell transplant. The receptors were gathered from a male patient under 10 years old who had a stem cell transplant for acute myeloid leukemia, so the T cells may come from the graft donor.

This clonotype came up many times. The rearrangement joins TRBV7-2 to TRBJ1-2; 10 nucleotides match TRBD1. The CDR3 is 14 amino acids. Germline trimming cut 5 bases from V and 3 bases from J; bases unmatched to any gene: 3. Per germline, CDR1 SGHTA and CDR2 FQGNSA. The CDR3 coding sequence is TGTGCCAGCAGCCCCGGGACAGGGGACTATGGCTACACCTTC. It specifies CASSPGTGDYGYTF.

In its sample, this clonotype was seen a few times. The J gene is TRBJ2-7, the V gene TRBV7-8, with 16 bases identical to TRBD2. The length of the CDR3 is 18 residues. Germline-derived CDR1 and CDR2 are SGHVS and FQNEAQ. V was pared by 6 bases and J by 1 base, with 9 bases of the junction left unmatched. The CDR3 sequence is CASSYGTSGGARSYEQYV. CDR3 in DNA: TGTGCCAGCAGTTACGGGACTAGCGGGGGGGCCAGGTCCTACGAGCAGTACGTC.

This clonotype occurred a few times. CDR3 loop: CATSVRGWNTGELFF. The CDR3 DNA follows: TGTGCCACTAGCGTGAGGGGCTGGAACACCGGGGAGCTGTTTTTT. V and J are TRBV5-6 and TRBJ2-2, with a possible D match to TRBD2 (6 bases). The germline gives CDR1 SGHDT, CDR2 YYEEEE. The CDR3 contains 15 residues. V shed 9 bases and J shed 1 base, with 16 bases lying between them.

This clonotype was picked up many times. V gene TRBV18 combines with J gene TRBJ1-1, with 7 bases matching TRBD1. This CDR3 has 15 amino acids. The junction had 3 bases not matched to a gene; V was cut back by 2 bases and J by 0 bases. Germline V gene lookup returns CDR1 KGHSH and CDR2 LQKENI. CDR3 nucleotides: TGTGCCAGCTCACCATATCAGGGGGTGAACACTGAAGCTTTCTTT. It is translated as CASSPYQGVNTEAFF.

The rearrangement uses TRBV15 and TRBJ1-2; maybe TRBD1 (5 bases). CDR3 size: 12 residues. The germline V gene encodes CDR1 LNHNV and CDR2 YYDKDF (reference sequence). Trimming removed 5 bases at V and 3 bases at J, with 7 bases between. The DNA of the CDR3 is TGTGCCACCAGCGTACAGGACTATGGCTACACCTTC. Translated, it gives CATSVQDYGYTF. The full variable domain, rest sourced from reference TRBV15 and TRBJ1-2, is DAMVIQNPRYQVTQFGKPVTLSCSQTLNHNVMYWYQQKSSQAPKLLFHYYDKDFNNEADTPDNFQSRRPNTSFCFLDIRSPGLGDTAMYLCATSVQDYGYTFGSGTRLTVV.

This clonotype was observed at least ten times. Written as DNA, the CDR3 is TGTGCCATCAGTGACCCCGGGACAGGGAACTATGGCTACACCTTC. Encoded protein: CAISDPGTGNYGYTF. V and J are TRBV10-3 and TRBJ1-2, with 9 bases matching TRBD1. The trim removed 3 bases at V and 2 bases at J, leaving 4 bases unmatched. CDR1 and CDR2 (germline): ENHRY, SYGVKD. This CDR3 region has 15 residues.

V gene TRBV3-1 combines with J gene TRBJ1-5; D remains ambiguous. Germline CDR1 reads LGHDT; CDR2 reads YNNKEL (reference sequence). V was clipped by 2 bases and J by 4 bases, with 3 bases between them. The CDR3 covers 12 residues. In DNA, the CDR3 is TGTGCCAGCAGCCAATATAATCAGCCCCAGCATTTT. As protein: CASSQYNQPQHF.

The chain carries TRBV12-3 or TRBV12-4 and TRBJ2-2, with D tentatively TRBD2 (6 bases). The V end lost 5 bases, the J end lost 8 bases, and 18 bases lay between the germline ends. The CDR3 consists of 15 residues. The CDR3 here is CASSGNPTSSGELFF. For the CDR3, the DNA is TGTGCCAGCAGTGGAAACCCAACTAGCTCGGGGGAGCTGTTTTTT.

This clonotype was seen more than once but under ten times. V is TRBV20-1 and J is TRBJ2-7, with D possibly TRBD2 on 5 matching bases. This CDR3 is 14 amino acids long. Germline values: CDR1 DFQATT, CDR2 SNEGSKA (reference sequence). V dropped 3 bases and J dropped 6 bases, with 18 bases sitting between them. The CDR3 loop reads CSASRGLAPGEQYF. For the CDR3, the DNA is TGCAGTGCTAGCCGTGGGCTAGCCCCAGGCGAGCAGTACTTC.

The chain combines TRBV5-5 with TRBJ2-7; D assignment may be TRBD1 or TRBD2 (6 bases each). Germline V lookup: CDR1 SGHKS, CDR2 YYEKEE (reference sequence). V shed 2 bases and J shed 4 bases, with 16 bases lying between them. The CDR3 contains 15 residues. The CDR3 loop is CASSFRQDYSYEQYF. The CDR3 DNA follows: TGTGCCAGCAGCTTCAGACAGGACTACTCGTACGAGCAGTACTTC.

This clonotype was recorded many times. Here the CDR3 reads CSARVGLAANEQFF. The CDR3 bases are TGCAGTGCTAGAGTCGGACTAGCGGCCAATGAGCAGTTCTTC. The J gene is TRBJ2-1, the V gene TRBV20-1; 10 bases fit TRBD2. V lost 1 base, J lost 6 bases, and 3 bases stayed unmatched. The germline V gene encodes CDR1 DFQATT and CDR2 SNEGSKA (reference sequence). CDR3 length: 14 amino acids.

Ten or more counts support this clonotype. The J gene is TRBJ2-1, the V gene TRBV6-2 or TRBV6-3, with 9 bases that match TRBD2. The CDR3 extends over 16 amino acids. V trimming: 6 bases; J trimming: 8 bases; junction bases outside the gene matches: 14. In germline, CDR1 is MNHEY, CDR2 SVGEGT. CDR3 in amino acids: CASRLVMTSGQHEQFF. The CDR3 region has the DNA TGTGCCAGCAGACTTGTGATGACTAGCGGTCAGCATGAGCAGTTCTTC.

This clonotype was found many times. This chain links TRBV6-5 with TRBJ2-2; D is ambiguous. The CDR3 runs to 12 residues. V gave up 6 bases and J gave up 7 bases, with 9 bases separating them. Germline V gene sequence: CDR1 MNHEY, CDR2 SVGAGI. CDR3 sequence reads: CASSPRIGELFF. The DNA of the CDR3 is TGTGCCAGCAGCCCCCGGATCGGGGAGCTGTTTTTT.

Ten or more counts support this clonotype. The rearrangement links TRBV7-9 to TRBJ2-1; D possibly matches TRBD1 or TRBD2 (5 bases each). V dropped 6 bases and J dropped 7 bases, with 25 bases sitting between them. The germline V gene has CDR1 SEHNR and CDR2 FQNEAQ (reference sequence). The CDR3 runs 17 residues. The CDR3 DNA sequence: TGTGCCAGCAGTCCGACGGCAGGGCGGCGTGAGGGGAATGAGCAGTTCTTC. Translation gives CASSPTAGRREGNEQFF.

The chain recombines TRBV5-1 with TRBJ2-5; D gene uncertain. Germline CDR1 and CDR2: SGHRS and YFSETQ. The CDR3 has 13 amino acids. V lost 5 bases and J lost 4, with 12 bases in between. As DNA, the CDR3 is TGCGCCAGCAGTCGGATGGGGTTAGAGACCCAGTACTTC. It encodes CASSRMGLETQYF.

A note on this clonotype: A read error may be the cause here, since a much bigger clone is one base away. The chain employs TRBV5-1 and TRBJ2-5; D remains unclear. There are 13 residues in the CDR3. Germline-derived CDR1 and CDR2 are SGHRS and YFSETQ. V was shortened by 0 bases and J by 7 bases, with 10 bases between the two germline ends. CDR3 bases: TGCGCCAGCAGCTTGGCCACAGAAGGGACCCAGTACTTC. Translating gives CASSLATEGTQYF.

There are many counts of this clonotype. The rearrangement links TRBV5-1 to TRBJ2-5, with 8 bases fitting TRBD1. After removal of 2 bases from V and 4 bases from J, the junction contained 1 base not matched to a gene. Germline V gene sequence: CDR1 SGHRS, CDR2 YFSETQ. CDR3 length equals 13 residues. The CDR3 here is CASSFGTGETQYF. CDR3 sequence (DNA): TGCGCCAGCAGCTTTGGGACAGGAGAGACCCAGTACTTC.

The chain joins TRBV27 to TRBJ2-2; 9 bases align to TRBD1. The junction had 14 bases not matched to a gene; V was cut back by 7 bases and J by 8 bases. Germline CDR1 is MNHEY and CDR2 is SMNVEV (reference sequence). CDR3 length equals 16 residues. The CDR3 sequence is CASKLQPGQGLGELFF. The CDR3 DNA is TGTGCCAGCAAACTGCAACCGGGACAGGGCCTTGGGGAGCTGTTTTTT.

The rearrangement joins TRBV5-5 to TRBJ1-2; D unresolved. The CDR3 contains 13 residues. Per germline, CDR1 SGHKS and CDR2 YYEKEE (reference sequence). V lost 7 bases and J 5 bases, leaving 15 bases between the germline ends. CDR3 loop: CASSSNGEYGYTF. In DNA, the CDR3 is TGTGCCAGCTCTTCGAATGGGGAGTATGGCTACACCTTC.

Only a few counts were recorded for this clonotype. The J gene is TRBJ1-4, the V gene TRBV6-1; D not certain. This CDR3 has 13 amino acids. Trimming shortened V by 6 bases and J by 8 bases, and 13 bases separated the two germline ends. Per the germline V gene, CDR1 is MNHNS and CDR2 is SASEGT. In DNA, the CDR3 is TGTGCCAGCAGCGGGCAGAGGTGGGAAAAACTGTTTTTT. It specifies CASSGQRWEKLFF.

The rearrangement links TRBV27 to TRBJ2-5, with no clear D. Trimming removed 6 bases from V and 5 bases from J, with 13 bases in between. There are 13 residues in the CDR3. CDR1 is MNHEY, CDR2 SMNVEV, per germline (reference sequence). The CDR3 DNA is TGTGCCAGCAGCCGGGCACTTCAGGAGACCCAGTACTTC. Translated: CASSRALQETQYF.

This clonotype was seen many times. This chain connects TRBV12-3 or TRBV12-4 to TRBJ2-7; D gene unclear. V was shortened by 4 bases and J by 0 bases, with 4 bases between the two germline ends. The CDR3 loop spans 12 amino acids. The CDR3 sequence is CASSSRSYEQYF. The CDR3 coding sequence is TGTGCCAGCAGTTCCCGCTCCTACGAGCAGTACTTC.

The chain couples TRBV29-1 to TRBJ2-7, with a tentative D call TRBD1 (5 bases). Germline assignment: CDR1 SQVTM and CDR2 ANQGSEA. Trimming pared 5 bases from V and 2 bases from J, leaving 10 bases between. The CDR3 is 12 residues long. The CDR3 nucleotides read TGCAGCGTTATCCAGGGTCCCTACGAGCAGTACGTC. Translated, it gives CSVIQGPYEQYV.

This clonotype was seen only a few times. The chain is built from TRBV28 and TRBJ1-2; D gene uncertain. The germline V gene encodes CDR1 MDHEN and CDR2 SYDVKM. V was cut by 6 bases and J by 0 bases, with 14 bases left in between. The CDR3 covers 15 residues. The CDR3 nucleotides read TGTGCCAGCAGCCAGGCGGGTCTCCCTAACTATGGCTACACCTTC. Residues: CASSQAGLPNYGYTF.

This clonotype has at least ten counts. The rearrangement uses TRBV5-1 and TRBJ2-3, with D uncertain. The CDR3 contains 15 residues. Germline CDR1 is SGHRS and CDR2 is YFSETQ. Deletions cut 4 bases from V and 4 bases from J, with 16 bases between. CDR3 sequence (DNA): TGCGCCAGCAGCCCCACGGGCGCCACCCCAGATACGCAGTATTTT. Translated, it gives CASSPTGATPDTQYF. The entire variable domain, with the rest obtained from reference TRBV5-1 and TRBJ2-3, is as follows: KAGVTQTPRYLIKTRGQQVTLSCSPISGHRSVSWYQQTPGQGLQFLFEYFSETQRNKGNFPGRFSGRQFSNSRSEMNVSTLELGDSALYLCASSPTGATPDTQYFGPGTRLTVL.

V gene TRBV20-1 combines with J gene TRBJ1-6; D unresolved. V was clipped by 6 bases and J by 6 bases, with 18 bases between them. Germline CDR1 DFQATT, CDR2 SNEGSKA (reference sequence). CDR3 size: 15 residues. CDR3 protein: CSAPEGGSANSPLHF. In DNA, the CDR3 is TGCAGTGCCCCTGAAGGTGGGTCGGCTAATTCACCCCTCCACTTT.